Shown below are 13 T cell receptor beta chains from a single sample sequenced in a study of cytomegalovirus exposure and HLA in healthy donors (TCRdb year 2017). Libraries were made using the immunoSEQ multiplex PCR assay. A mixture of 60 forward primers for TCR Vbeta segments and 13 reverse primers for TCR Jbeta segments was used in the multiplex PCR. TCRdb re-hosts the immuneACCESS table, in-frame sequences only. Its copies lack some clones; in the studies checked, an unresolved V gene accounts for under half of them, and the cause for the rest is not known. The sample's records list about 67,000 clones. The ten largest clones add up to approximately 4.5% of the sample. Sequencing was performed on PBMCs. These receptors were taken from a woman aged 40-49 years in good health and CMV-seropositive.

V is TRBV27 and J is TRBJ2-7; D is ambiguous. V was clipped by 4 bases and J by 1 base, with 11 bases between them. Per germline, CDR1 MNHEY and CDR2 SMNVEV (reference sequence). The CDR3 sequence is 14 residues long. The chain's CDR3 is CASSSRLASYEQYF. Written as DNA, the CDR3 is TGTGCCAGCAGTTCTCGACTGGCGTCCTACGAGCAGTACTTC.

V and J are TRBV4-3 and TRBJ1-3; D is unclear. The CDR3 totals 17 residues. CDR1 and CDR2 from the germline V gene are LGHNA and YSLEER. V lost 1 base and J 0 bases, leaving 13 bases between the germline ends. The CDR3 sequence is CASSQGAQRGSGNTIYF. CDR3 DNA sequence: TGCGCCAGCAGCCAAGGAGCTCAAAGAGGCTCTGGAAACACCATATATTTT.

The chain recombines TRBV6-1 with TRBJ2-4; D possibly corresponds to TRBD2 (5 bases). The germline gives CDR1 MNHNS, CDR2 SASEGT. The CDR3 covers 17 residues. Trimming removed 2 bases from V and 0 bases from J, with 14 bases in between. CDR3 amino acids: CASSEYGSGLAKNIQYF. In nucleotides, the CDR3 is TGTGCCAGCAGTGAATATGGAAGCGGACTAGCCAAAAACATTCAGTACTTC.

V usage is TRBV28 and J usage is TRBJ2-7; 10 bases are shared with TRBD1. This CDR3 has 15 amino acids. Germline lookup yields CDR1 MDHEN and CDR2 SYDVKM. After removal of 5 bases from V and 5 bases from J, the junction contained 9 bases not matched to a gene. The CDR3, as DNA: TGTGCCAGCAGTCCCCTAGACAGGGGGCGTCACGAGCAGTACTTC. It yields the protein CASSPLDRGRHEQYF.

This chain links TRBV29-1 with TRBJ1-2; D remains unclear. With 3 bases removed from V and 2 bases from J, the gap between germline ends came to 13 bases. Germline CDR1 reads SQVTM; CDR2 reads ANQGSEA. The CDR3 sequence is 14 residues long. DNA for the CDR3: TGCAGCGTTGATGTACACAACCCCAACTATGGCTACACCTTC. Protein sequence: CSVDVHNPNYGYTF.

The J gene is TRBJ1-4, the V gene TRBV28; 10 bases match TRBD1. The CDR3 totals 18 residues. Germline loops: CDR1 MDHEN, CDR2 SYDVKM. J was trimmed by 5 bases and V by 11 bases; bases with no gene match: 20. CDR3: CAAVRTGTGARRNEKLFF. The CDR3 DNA is TGTGCCGCAGTTCGAACCGGGACAGGGGCTAGGAGAAATGAAAAACTGTTTTTT.

This chain connects TRBV27 to TRBJ1-5, with D maybe TRBD1 (6 bases). CDR1 MNHEY and CDR2 SMNVEV come from the germline V gene (reference sequence). V lost 4 bases to trimming and J lost 11 bases, with 18 bases between them. This CDR3 is 14 amino acids long. The CDR3 reads CASSYRVGEGAQHF. CDR3 DNA: TGTGCCAGCAGTTACAGGGTCGGTGAAGGGGCCCAGCATTTT.

The J gene is TRBJ2-1, the V gene TRBV5-5; 14 bases fit TRBD2. The CDR3 has 17 residues. Trimming cost V 3 bases and J 7 bases; bases outside gene matches: 9. Germline assignment: CDR1 SGHKS and CDR2 YYEKEE (reference sequence). CDR3 amino acids: CASSSPGLAGVANEQFF. DNA for the CDR3: TGTGCCAGCAGCTCACCGGGACTAGCGGGAGTAGCGAATGAGCAGTTCTTC.

The chain carries TRBV9 and TRBJ2-7; D not certain. CDR3 length equals 13 residues. Per the germline V gene, CDR1 is SGDLS and CDR2 is YYNGEE. Trimming removed 0 bases at V and 6 bases at J, with 10 bases between. CDR3 amino acids: CASSVVEHREQYF. In DNA form, the CDR3 reads TGTGCCAGCAGCGTAGTCGAGCACCGCGAGCAGTACTTC.

The chain carries TRBV9 and TRBJ2-3, with 11 positions matching TRBD2. Germline V lookup: CDR1 SGDLS, CDR2 YYNGEE. V dropped 3 bases and J dropped 4; count of bases not matched to a gene: 7. The CDR3 is 16 residues long. DNA of the CDR3: TGTGCCAGCAGCGGGCATAGCGGGGGGGCCGCAGATACGCAGTATTTT. This translates into CASSGHSGGAADTQYF.

The chain employs TRBV5-5 and TRBJ1-5, with 7 bases that match TRBD1. With V trimmed by 2 bases and J by 3 bases, 8 bases remained unmatched. Germline lookup yields CDR1 SGHKS and CDR2 YYEKEE (reference sequence). This CDR3 has 16 residues. This CDR3 reads CASSLQGPGFNQPQHF. The CDR3 nucleotides are TGTGCCAGCAGCTTACAGGGGCCGGGATTCAATCAGCCCCAGCATTTT.

The chain joins TRBV6-5 to TRBJ1-2; maybe TRBD1 (5 bases). The germline CDR1 and CDR2 sequences are MNHEY and SVGAGI. The CDR3 is 13 residues long. The V end was cut by 5 bases, the J end by 2 bases, with 9 bases between. The CDR3 sequence is CASSATANYGYTF. DNA for the CDR3: TGTGCCAGCAGTGCGACAGCCAACTATGGCTACACCTTC.

The chain combines TRBV30 with TRBJ2-7, with 7 bases matching TRBD1. The CDR3 has 12 residues. Trimming took 5 bases from V and 0 from J; bases not matched to a gene: 1. CDR1 GTSNPN and CDR2 SVGIG come from the germline V gene (reference sequence). CDR3 sequence reads: CAWGTVSYEQYF. CDR3 nucleotides: TGTGCCTGGGGGACAGTCTCCTACGAGCAGTACTTC.